This T cell receptor (beta chain) emerged from a study of tumor-infiltrating lymphocytes in primary liver carcinoma. The overall study: Resection treated the patients' primary liver carcinoma.

The researchers obtained blood RNA from unsorted whole blood and also extracted germline DNA. Investigators obtained around 4 milliliters of peripheral blood ahead of surgery. On this clonotype: The antigen is undetermined.

The germline V and J ends were trimmed by 8 bases and 7 bases, with 17 bases remaining between them. The CDR3 has 13 residues. Germline CDR1 reads SGHNT; CDR2 reads YENEEA. Study conclusions and caveats: Tumor-adjacent and tumor-blood pairs displayed less overlap than did pairs of tumor regions. Comparison of CD4+ and CD8+ repertoires was precluded by bulk unsorted samples.

A constant-region primer served to make TCR beta cDNA from roughly 540 ng total RNA. Slightly modified ARM-PCR with three nested multiplex PCR rounds yielded TCR beta libraries. The study ran its first two PCR rounds for 9 to 10 cycles each, using TRBV1-TRBV30 forward primers and a C-beta reverse primer. In TCRdb, the multiplex PCR reads were re-called with MiXCR into one record per CDR3 protein. The sample has some 180,000 distinct CDR3 sequences, 50% to 75% seen once. This chain joins TRBV11-3 and TRBJ1-2; no clear D. The receptor was derived from a man in his forties with primary liver carcinoma and hepatitis B virus infection. Sequencing was performed on peripheral blood. The CDR3 loop reads CASGQFTRSGYTF. The DNA for the CDR3 is TGTGCCAGCGGCCAATTTACAAGATCTGGCTACACCTTC.